Each of the 3 T cell receptor beta chains below was sequenced from the same sample in a study of blood T cell repertoires in COVID-19. Repertoires were generated with immunoSEQ multiplex PCR, while TCRdb's copy carries only in-frame clones and drops some. The sample shows around 84,000 clones, roughly 80% of them seen only once. The sample comprised peripheral blood. These receptor sequences come from a man between 60 and 75 years old with COVID-19, enrolled during active disease.

The chain combines TRBV9 with TRBJ1-1; D gene unclear. Germline assignment: CDR1 SGDLS and CDR2 YYNGEE. This CDR3 is 13 amino acids long. With 4 bases removed from V and 0 bases from J, the gap between germline ends came to 7 bases. For the CDR3, the DNA is TGTGCCAGCAGCCTCAGTGTGAACACTGAAGCTTTCTTT. Encoded protein: CASSLSVNTEAFF.

The rearrangement joins TRBV7-8 to TRBJ2-3, with 9 bases lining up with TRBD2. There are 16 residues in the CDR3. Germline V gene lookup returns CDR1 SGHVS and CDR2 FQNEAQ. With 0 bases clipped from V and 7 bases from J, the junction kept 8 bases outside the gene matches. The CDR3 loop is CASSLAGVAGVNTQYF. The CDR3 region has the DNA TGTGCCAGCAGCTTAGCGGGGGTAGCGGGAGTAAATACGCAGTATTTT. Complete variable domain (other parts from reference TRBV7-8 and TRBJ2-3): GAGVSQSPRYKVAKRGQDVALRCDPISGHVSLFWYQQALGQGPEFLTYFQNEAQLDKSGLPSDRFFAERPEGSVSTLKIQRTQQEDSAVYLCASSLAGVAGVNTQYFGPGTRLTVL.

The J gene is TRBJ2-7, the V gene TRBV21-1; the D call in the table, TRBD1, was not verified against the DNA. TRBV21-1 corresponds to a pseudogene. The CDR3 is 20 amino acids. The CDR3, as DNA: TGTGCCAGCAGCTATATACCCCGGGACAGGGTAATGGGGAACTCCTACGAGCAGTACTTC. It specifies CASSYIPRDRVMGNSYEQYF.